This T cell receptor beta chain was profiled in a study of cytomegalovirus exposure and HLA in healthy donors. This clone was found once. Trimming removed 4 bases from V and 4 bases from J; junction bases left unmatched: 5. The CDR3 extends over 15 amino acids. Germline CDR1 reads LGHNA; CDR2 reads YNFKEQ. The PCR had 60 Vbeta and 13 Jbeta primers. Some clones are missing from TCRdb's copy, which holds only in-frame ones; the method was immunoSEQ multiplex PCR. In the table there are 200,000 to 250,000 clones, about 78% of which are singletons. The chain has TRBV4-2 and TRBJ2-3, with 10 bases matching TRBD2. The clonotype originates from a male donor in good health and CMV-seronegative. The sequencing sample was made of PBMCs. The CDR3 loop is CASSLILAGADTQYF. In DNA form, the CDR3 reads TGTGCCAGCAGCCTTATCCTAGCGGGGGCAGATACGCAGTATTTT.